This record concerns one T cell receptor (beta chain) sequence. This specimen comes from a study of control samples from healthy donors and cancer patients. Profiled with immunoSEQ multiplex PCR; TCRdb holds only in-frame clones, not every one. The sample includes hundreds of thousands of clones, roughly 82% of them seen just once. Trimming took 5 bases from V and 4 from J, leaving 9 bases between them. Germline CDR1 SGHTA, CDR2 FQGTGA. The CDR3 contains 13 residues. This clonotype originated in a woman aged 60-75 years with lung cancer. Sequenced: PBMCs. The chain uses TRBV7-3 and TRBJ2-1; D unclear. CDR3 DNA: TGTGCCAGCAGCGCAGACCGGTACAATGAGCAGTTCTTC. Translation gives CASSADRYNEQFF.